Listed here are 3 T cell receptor beta chains from one sample, sequenced in a study of T cell changes during pregnancy in multiple sclerosis. This table comes from immunoSEQ multiplex PCR, and its TCRdb copy is limited to in-frame clones, with some not included. The repertoire consists of 50,000 or so clones, with about 94% occurring once and the leading ten covering under 4.5%. The sample was CD8+ T cells from peripheral blood mononuclear cells, taken after pregnancy. These receptors were collected from a female donor with multiple sclerosis, enrolled in a pregnancy study.

The chain combines TRBV2 with TRBJ2-1; 9 positions match TRBD2. After removal of 2 bases from V and 10 bases from J, the junction contained 9 bases not matched to a gene. Germline CDR1 SNHLY, CDR2 FYNNEI. This CDR3 region has 15 residues. The CDR3 protein is CASSESAGGKEEQFF. CDR3 bases: TGTGCCAGCAGTGAATCTGCGGGAGGGAAGGAGGAGCAGTTCTTC.

The rearrangement uses TRBV6-1 and TRBJ2-7; possibly TRBD1 for D (5 bases). CDR1 and CDR2 from the germline V gene are MNHNS and SASEGT. The CDR3 has 13 residues. V lost 8 bases and J 3 bases, leaving 14 bases between the germline ends. The CDR3 DNA reads TGTGCCAGCGGGGCTTTCCGATTCTACGAGCAGTACTTC. Translating gives CASGAFRFYEQYF.

The V gene is TRBV4-1, the J gene TRBJ2-7; 8 bases are shared with TRBD1. V trimming: 2 bases; J trimming: 3 bases; junction bases outside the gene matches: 3. The germline V gene has CDR1 MGHRA and CDR2 YSYEKL. The length of the CDR3 is 14 residues. CDR3 sequence: CASSQFGQGYEQYF. DNA for the CDR3: TGCGCCAGCAGCCAATTCGGACAGGGCTACGAGCAGTACTTC.